The rows below give T cell receptor beta chains drawn from one sample of a study of blood T cells in healthy people across ages. TCRdb processed the 5' RACE reads anew with MiXCR; each CDR3 protein has one entry. The table lists about 1.5 million distinct CDR3 sequences, about 42% of them singletons. The sample consisted of blood. The receptor set was obtained from a woman aged 18-29 years in good health. The CDR3 runs from the conserved cysteine through the conserved F or W. D genes are given only for firm matches. Clone size is given for some rows only: seen once, a few or many times, or a class if the clone is expanded.

abundance | j_gene | d_gene | v_gene | CDR3aa | CDR3nt
. | TRBJ2-3 | TRBD1 | TRBV7-9 | CASSPGRTGTQYF | TGTGCCAGCAGCCCCGGACGGACAGGTACGCAGTATTTT
few | TRBJ1-1 | . | TRBV30 | CACSRGSVSATEAFF | TGTGCCTGTTCTCGGGGGTCGGTATCCGCCACTGAAGCTTTCTTT
many | TRBJ2-1 | TRBD2 | TRBV10-3 | CAISPGLARHEQFF | TGTGCCATCAGTCCGGGACTAGCTAGGCATGAGCAGTTCTTC
. | TRBJ2-2 | . | TRBV9 | CASSGPRVPGELFF | TGTGCCAGCAGCGGCCCCAGGGTGCCCGGGGAGCTGTTTTTT
. | TRBJ2-7 | . | TRBV7-9 | CASRQGPNYEQYF | TGTGCCAGCAGGCAGGGGCCCAACTACGAGCAGTACTTC
few | TRBJ2-7 | TRBD1 | TRBV4-3 | CASSHPGQGGSYEQYF | TGCGCCAGCAGCCATCCTGGACAGGGGGGATCCTACGAGCAGTACTTC
. | TRBJ2-5 | TRBD2 | TRBV6-6 | CASSRVLAGGEETQYF | TGTGCCAGCAGTCGAGTCCTAGCGGGGGGGGAAGAGACCCAGTACTTC
. | TRBJ2-3 | TRBD2 | TRBV7-2 | CASSLVKGGLAGDTQYF | TGTGCCAGCAGCTTAGTCAAAGGTGGACTAGCGGGAGATACGCAGTATTTT
few | TRBJ1-2 | . | TRBV4-3 | CASSQVRTVNYGYTF | TGCGCCAGCAGCCAAGTCCGGACAGTTAACTATGGCTACACCTTC
. | TRBJ1-2 | . | TRBV7-9 | CASSLQGWVNGYTF | TGTGCCAGCAGCTTACAGGGCTGGGTTAATGGCTACACCTTC
. | TRBJ2-1 | TRBD2 | TRBV27 | CASSFIQGLADYNEQFF | TGTGCCAGCAGTTTTATCCAAGGACTAGCGGATTACAATGAGCAGTTCTTC
. | TRBJ1-1 | TRBD1 | TRBV4-2 | CASSHRTGPMNTEAFF | TGTGCCAGCAGCCACCGGACAGGGCCAATGAACACTGAAGCTTTCTTT
. | TRBJ2-7 | . | TRBV4-2 | CASSQDWVRGREQYF | TGTGCCAGCAGCCAAGATTGGGTACGGGGGAGAGAGCAGTACTTC
. | TRBJ2-4 | TRBD1 | TRBV3-1 | CASSQGTGLAKNIQYF | TGTGCCAGCAGCCAAGGGACAGGGCTAGCCAAAAACATTCAGTACTTC
few | TRBJ1-4 | . | TRBV25-1 | CASSDNSGGGNEKLFF | TGTGCCAGCAGTGACAACTCGGGGGGCGGTAATGAAAAACTGTTTTTT
few | TRBJ2-3 | TRBD2 | TRBV9 | CASSEGTSGYTDTQYF | TGTGCCAGCAGCGAGGGGACTAGCGGATACACAGATACGCAGTATTTT
. | TRBJ1-2 | . | TRBV12-3/TRBV12-4 | CASSRGLTLNYGYTF | TGTGCCAGCAGCCGAGGACTTACCCTAAACTATGGCTACACCTTC
. | TRBJ2-7 | . | TRBV5-1 | CASSPGQEDSEQYF | TGCGCCAGCTCCCCAGGACAAGAAGACTCCGAGCAGTACTTC
. | TRBJ1-1 | . | TRBV28 | CASSPTVRELETEAFF | TGTGCCAGCAGCCCTACTGTCAGGGAATTGGAGACTGAAGCTTTCTTT
. | TRBJ2-3 | . | TRBV4-2 | CASSQGGGVVSDTQYF | TGTGCCAGCAGCCAAGGGGGTGGAGTAGTATCAGATACGCAGTATTTT
. | TRBJ2-3 | . | TRBV21-1 | CASNREDWTDTQYF | TGTGCCAGCAATCGGGAAGATTGGACAGATACGCAGTATTTT
. | TRBJ2-7 | TRBD2 | TRBV4-2 | CASSQPGTSGSYNEQYF | TGTGCCAGCAGCCAACCTGGGACTAGCGGGAGCTACAATGAGCAGTACTTC
once | TRBJ1-1 | . | TRBV2 | CASTLWESNTEAFF | TGTGCCAGCACCCTCTGGGAATCGAACACTGAAGCTTTCTTT
. | TRBJ2-7 | TRBD1 | TRBV30 | CAWGTGTSYEQYF | TGTGCCTGGGGGACAGGCACCTCCTACGAGCAGTACTTC
. | TRBJ2-3 | . | TRBV27 | CDMGLGGTKVTDTQYF | TGTGACATGGGTTTAGGCGGCACAAAGGTCACAGATACGCAGTATTTT
. | TRBJ2-7 | TRBD2 | TRBV27 | CASMGGILYEQYF | TGTGCCAGTATGGGAGGGATCCTTTACGAGCAGTACTTC
few | TRBJ1-5 | . | TRBV12-3/TRBV12-4 | CASSPSGGRANQPQHF | TGTGCCAGCAGTCCGAGCGGGGGCAGGGCCAATCAGCCCCAGCATTTT
once | TRBJ1-4 | TRBD1 | TRBV7-9 | CASRAGTGSEKLFF | TGTGCCAGCAGGGCCGGGACAGGGAGCGAAAAACTGTTTTTT
. | TRBJ2-1 | TRBD2 | TRBV11-1 | CASTARLAGPYNEQFF | TGTGCCAGCACGGCTAGATTAGCGGGACCCTACAATGAGCAGTTCTTC
. | TRBJ1-6 | . | TRBV11-1 | CASSPGWLGSPLHF | TGTGCCAGCAGCCCTGGTTGGCTGGGGTCACCCCTCCACTTT
few | TRBJ2-2 | . | TRBV7-2 | CASSSPSAGRTGELFF | TGTGCCAGCAGCTCACCTTCCGCGGGAAGGACCGGGGAGCTGTTTTTT
. | TRBJ2-7 | TRBD1 | TRBV27 | CASSRTGTALYEQYF | TGTGCCAGCAGTAGAACCGGGACAGCCCTCTACGAGCAGTACTTC
. | TRBJ2-3 | . | TRBV9 | CASTKLTVTSTDTQYF | TGTGCCAGCACCAAACTGACGGTTACTAGCACAGATACGCAGTATTTT
. | TRBJ1-2 | . | TRBV9 | CASSLPPGRHNYGYTF | TGTGCCAGCAGCCTCCCCCCGGGCAGGCATAACTATGGCTACACCTTC
. | TRBJ2-7 | TRBD2 | TRBV4-3 | CASSHQRESNEQYF | TGCGCCAGCAGCCACCAGCGGGAGTCCAATGAGCAGTACTTC
. | TRBJ2-7 | TRBD1 | TRBV29-1 | CSAGLSRLQGKQYF | TGCAGCGCTGGTCTTTCCCGACTACAGGGGAAGCAGTACTTC
. | TRBJ1-4 | TRBD1 | TRBV7-2 | CASSPGQGIREKLFF | TGTGCCAGCAGCCCCGGACAGGGTATACGGGAAAAACTGTTTTTT
few | TRBJ2-7 | . | TRBV4-1 | CASSQDITGRVYEQYF | TGCGCCAGCAGCCAAGACATCACAGGGAGGGTCTACGAGCAGTACTTC
few | TRBJ2-3 | . | TRBV27 | CASSPLRFPDTQYF | TGTGCCAGCAGCCCTCTGCGGTTTCCAGATACGCAGTATTTT
. | TRBJ1-1 | . | TRBV20-1 | CSASWQQNTEAFF | TGCAGTGCTAGTTGGCAGCAGAACACTGAAGCTTTCTTT
. | TRBJ2-1 | TRBD1 | TRBV6-2/TRBV6-3 | CASSSRGLFGEQFF | TGTGCCAGCAGTTCCAGGGGGCTTTTTGGTGAGCAGTTCTTC
few | TRBJ2-7 | TRBD2 | TRBV12-5 | CASGFSSGAYEQYF | TGTGCTAGTGGTTTCAGTAGCGGGGCTTACGAGCAGTACTTC